Shown below are 10 T cell receptor beta chains from a single sample sequenced in a study of CD8+ T cells in alopecia areata. As to treatment: oral pan-JAK inhibitor, 5-10 mg twice daily. RNA extraction and reverse transcription yielded cDNA as sequencing template. Profiled with immunoSEQ multiplex PCR; TCRdb holds only in-frame clones, not every one. The sample holds 150,000 to 200,000 clones, 60% seen once. The specimen comprised CD4+ T cells sorted from blood, sampled at week 4, from a patient treated with tofacitinib. The source is a human donor with alopecia areata.

This clone was observed a few times. The V and J genes are TRBV30 and TRBJ2-3; 8 nucleotides align to TRBD1. This CDR3 region has 16 residues. The V and J ends lost 0 bases and 1 base, in that order; junction bases with no gene match: 6. The V gene's germline CDR1 is GTSNPN and CDR2 SVGIG (reference sequence). The CDR3 DNA is TGTGCCTGGAGTGTCGGGGCGGGACAGGGCACAGATACGCAGTATTTT. It specifies CAWSVGAGQGTDTQYF.

The gene calls are TRBV30 and TRBJ2-1, with D perhaps being TRBD1 or TRBD2 (5 bases each). This CDR3 has 13 amino acids. Per germline, CDR1 GTSNPN and CDR2 SVGIG (reference sequence). V dropped 4 bases and J dropped 5 bases, with 12 bases sitting between them. In DNA form, the CDR3 reads TGTGCCTGGAACCCAGGGACCCACAATGAGCAGTTCTTC. Protein product: CAWNPGTHNEQFF.

This chain uses TRBV29-1 with TRBJ1-2; D is perhaps TRBD1 (6 bases). This CDR3 comprises 13 residues. The ends were cut back, 3 bases at V and 4 bases at J, with 12 bases in the middle. Per the germline V gene, CDR1 is SQVTM and CDR2 is ANQGSEA. CDR3 amino acids: CSVEPRGGYGYTF. In nucleotides, the CDR3 is TGCAGCGTTGAGCCCCGAGGGGGCTATGGCTACACCTTC. The full variable domain, its missing parts supplied by reference TRBV29-1 and TRBJ1-2, is SAVISQKPSRDICQRGTSLTIQCQVDSQVTMMFWYRQQPGQSLTLIATANQGSEATYESGFVIDKFPISRPNLTFSTLTVSNMSPEDSSIYLCSVEPRGGYGYTFGSGTRLTVV.

V usage is TRBV30 and J usage is TRBJ2-1, with 8 bases aligning to TRBD2. This CDR3 spans 13 amino acids. The ends lost 8 bases at V and 4 bases at J; junction bases unmatched: 7. Germline V lookup: CDR1 GTSNPN, CDR2 SVGIG (reference sequence). The CDR3 region is CALAGGAYNEQFF. In DNA form, the CDR3 reads TGTGCCCTCGCCGGGGGGGCTTACAATGAGCAGTTCTTC. Complete variable domain (other parts from reference TRBV30 and TRBJ2-1): SQTIHQWPATLVQPVGSPLSLECTVEGTSNPNLYWYRQAAGRGLQLLFYSVGIGQISSEVPQNLSASRPQDRQFILSSKKLLLSDSGFYLCALAGGAYNEQFFGPGTRLTVL.

This clone was counted once. The chain is built from TRBV5-6 and TRBJ2-1; 8 bases fit TRBD2. Trimming removed 1 base from V and 6 bases from J; junction bases left unmatched: 6. CDR3 size: 15 residues. Germline values: CDR1 SGHDT, CDR2 YYEEEE. CDR3 region: CASSLTAGVSNEQFF. The CDR3 DNA sequence: TGTGCCAGCAGCTTGACAGCGGGGGTCTCCAATGAGCAGTTCTTC. The whole variable domain, filled in from reference TRBV5-6 and TRBJ2-1, reads DAGVTQSPTHLIKTRGQQVTLRCSPKSGHDTVSWYQQALGQGPQFIFQYYEEEERQRGNFPDRFSGHQFPNYSSELNVNALLLGDSALYLCASSLTAGVSNEQFFGPGTRLTVL.

The genes are TRBV25-1 and TRBJ1-6, with 9 bases identical to TRBD1. Trimming at V came to 5 bases and at J to 10 bases, leaving 12 bases not matched to a gene. The CDR3 is 16 amino acids. The germline V gene has CDR1 MGHDK and CDR2 SYGVNS. CDR3 sequence reads: CASSSSPTGGYSPLHF. DNA for the CDR3: TGTGCCAGCAGTTCTTCCCCTACAGGGGGCTACTCACCCCTCCACTTT.

V gene TRBV4-3 combines with J gene TRBJ1-5; D might be TRBD1 (5 bases). Per germline, CDR1 LGHNA and CDR2 YSLEER. The CDR3 consists of 13 residues. Deletions cut 0 bases from V and 6 bases from J, with 6 bases between. The CDR3 loop is CASSQERGQPQHF. The CDR3 nucleotides read TGCGCCAGCAGCCAAGAGAGGGGTCAGCCCCAGCATTTT.

The rearrangement uses TRBV29-1 and TRBJ2-5; D may be TRBD2 (5 bases). V lost 0 bases to trimming and J lost 7 bases, with 15 bases between them. CDR3 length equals 14 residues. The germline V gene encodes CDR1 SQVTM and CDR2 ANQGSEA. In DNA, the CDR3 is TGCAGCGTTGAAGAGGGGAGAGGCCTGGGGACCCAGTACTTC. Translated: CSVEEGRGLGTQYF.

V and J are TRBV29-1 and TRBJ2-4, with no clear D. Trimming took 5 bases from V and 6 from J, leaving 11 bases between them. The CDR3 runs 12 residues. Looked up from germline, CDR1 is SQVTM and CDR2 is ANQGSEA. For the CDR3, the DNA is TGCAGCGTTTTTAACGGTGGAAACATTCAGTACTTC. Its translation: CSVFNGGNIQYF.

This chain joins TRBV2 and TRBJ2-3; 7 nucleotides align to TRBD1. J gave up 1 base and V 6 bases, and 7 bases lay outside the gene matches. Looked up from germline, CDR1 is SNHLY and CDR2 is FYNNEI. The CDR3 has 15 amino acids. CDR3 protein: CASSLNRGGTDTQYF. The CDR3 coding sequence is TGTGCCAGCAGCCTAAACAGGGGCGGCACAGATACGCAGTATTTT.